The clone carrying this T cell receptor (beta chain) was detected once. The data originate from a study of CD8 T cells in Susac syndrome. Patients having Susac syndrome satisfied recently defined diagnostic criteria for definite or probable disease. TEMRA cells were FACS-enriched, unlike CD8+ and CD4+ T cells, which were negatively isolated. Germline loops: CDR1 SGHAT, CDR2 FQNNGV. V was pared by 6 bases and J by 5 bases, with 7 bases of the junction left unmatched. The CDR3 loop spans 14 amino acids. After extraction with the RNeasy kit, about 0.45 to 1 ug of the RNA was reverse transcribed using random hexamers. immunoSEQ multiplex PCR amplified TCR beta CDR3 across 54 Vbeta, 13 Jbeta. Each CDR3 protein gets one entry after TCRdb re-called the immunoSEQ multiplex PCR reads with MiXCR. The table shows 140,000 to 150,000 distinct CDR3 sequences, with nearly 97% occurring only once.

Sequenced input: CD4+ T cells from PBMCs. The clonotype originates from a human donor with Susac syndrome. V is TRBV11-2 and J is TRBJ2-5; TRBD2 agrees at 9 bases. CDR3 sequence: CASSASGAGETQYF. In nucleotides, the CDR3 is TGTGCCAGCAGTGCTAGCGGGGCGGGTGAGACCCAGTACTTC.